This T cell receptor beta chain was captured in a study of OX40 agonist ivuxolimab in advanced cancers. Study-level background: Patients undergoing dose escalation presented with hepatocellular carcinoma, melanoma, renal cell or head and neck cancer. Mean age about 60 years, range about 20 to 79; roughly 80% male. Findings and caveats of the study: Some nonresponders additionally presented with little normalized T-cell clonal expansion.

Germline CDR1 reads SGHTA; CDR2 reads FQGNSA. This CDR3 spans 15 amino acids. V lost 3 bases and J lost 1, with 7 bases in between. As to this clone: Its antigen is not known.

Profiling relied on immunoSEQ multiplex PCR, and the TCRdb table lists in-frame clones only, not all of them. The data show nearly 80,000 clones, 84% seen once. The TCR comes from an adult with an advanced solid tumor such as melanoma, head and neck, liver or kidney cancer. V usage is TRBV7-2 and J usage is TRBJ2-6; weak D call: TRBD2 (5 bases). Source: CD4+ or CD8+ T cells sorted from blood, taken in a trial of the OX40 agonist ivuxolimab. The CDR3 region has the DNA TGTGCCAGCAGCTTTGGAGGATCTGGGGCCAACGTCCTGACTTTC. This encodes CASSFGGSGANVLTF. Filled out from reference TRBV7-2 and TRBJ2-6, the complete variable domain reads GAGVSQSPSNKVTEKGKDVELRCDPISGHTALYWYRQSLGQGLEFLIYFQGNSAPDKSGLPSDRFSAERTGGSVSTLTIQRTQQEDSAVYLCASSFGGSGANVLTFGAGSRLTVL.